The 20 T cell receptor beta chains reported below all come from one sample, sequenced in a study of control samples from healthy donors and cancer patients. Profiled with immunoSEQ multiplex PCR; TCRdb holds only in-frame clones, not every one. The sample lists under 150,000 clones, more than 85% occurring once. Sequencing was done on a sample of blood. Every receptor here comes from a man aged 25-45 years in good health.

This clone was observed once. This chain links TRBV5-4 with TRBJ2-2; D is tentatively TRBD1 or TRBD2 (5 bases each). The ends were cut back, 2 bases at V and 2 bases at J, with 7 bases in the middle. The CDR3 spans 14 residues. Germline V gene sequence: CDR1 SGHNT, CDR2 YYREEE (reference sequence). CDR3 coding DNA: TGTGCCAGCAGCTTTGGGGGAAACACCGGGGAGCTGTTTTTT. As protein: CASSFGGNTGELFF. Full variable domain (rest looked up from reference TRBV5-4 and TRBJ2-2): ETGVTQSPTHLIKTRGQQVTLRCSSQSGHNTVSWYQQALGQGPQFIFQYYREEENGRGNFPPRFSGLQFPNYSSELNVNALELDDSALYLCASSFGGNTGELFFGEGSRLTVL.

The DNA for the CDR3 is TGTGCCAGCAGAGACGTCCGGAACAATTCACCCCTCCACTTT. This gives the protein CASRDVRNNSPLHF. This chain joins TRBV27 and TRBJ1-6, with D unclear. The CDR3 totals 14 residues. Germline V gene data show CDR1 as MNHEY and CDR2 as SMNVEV (reference sequence). Trimming stripped 6 bases from V and 7 bases from J, with 13 bases between.

CDR3 amino acids: CAQAPGSGNTIYF. In DNA, the CDR3 is TGTGCCCAAGCCCCGGGCTCTGGAAACACCATATATTTT. V usage is TRBV7-9 and J usage is TRBJ1-3; unclear D gene. Germline V lookup: CDR1 SEHNR, CDR2 FQNEAQ (reference sequence). Trimming pared 11 bases from V and 0 bases from J, leaving 11 bases between. There are 13 residues in the CDR3.

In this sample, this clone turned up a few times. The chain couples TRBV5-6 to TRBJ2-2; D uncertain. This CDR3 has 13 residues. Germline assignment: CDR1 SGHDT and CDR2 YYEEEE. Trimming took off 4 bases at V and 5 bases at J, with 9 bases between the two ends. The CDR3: CASSPVQTGELFF. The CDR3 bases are TGTGCCAGCAGCCCGGTTCAAACCGGGGAGCTGTTTTTT.

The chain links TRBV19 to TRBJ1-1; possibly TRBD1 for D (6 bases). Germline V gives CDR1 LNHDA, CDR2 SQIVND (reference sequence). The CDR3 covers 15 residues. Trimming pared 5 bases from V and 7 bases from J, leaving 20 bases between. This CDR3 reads CASSRDHSGGGEAFF. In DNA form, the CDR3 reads TGTGCCAGTAGTCGGGACCATTCAGGAGGGGGTGAAGCTTTCTTT.

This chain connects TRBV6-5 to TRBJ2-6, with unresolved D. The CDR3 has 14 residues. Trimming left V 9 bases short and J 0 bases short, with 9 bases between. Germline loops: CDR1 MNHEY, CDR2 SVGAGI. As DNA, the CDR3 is TGTGCCAGGAATCGCGACTCTGGGGCCAACGTCCTGACTTTC. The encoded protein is CARNRDSGANVLTF.

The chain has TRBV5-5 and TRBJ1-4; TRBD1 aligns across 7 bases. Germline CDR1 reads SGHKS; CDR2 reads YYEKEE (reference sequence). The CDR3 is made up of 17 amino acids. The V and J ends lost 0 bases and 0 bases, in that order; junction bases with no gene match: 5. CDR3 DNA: TGTGCCAGCAGCTTGGAGAGGGGGCTCGCAACTAATGAAAAACTGTTTTTT. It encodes CASSLERGLATNEKLFF.

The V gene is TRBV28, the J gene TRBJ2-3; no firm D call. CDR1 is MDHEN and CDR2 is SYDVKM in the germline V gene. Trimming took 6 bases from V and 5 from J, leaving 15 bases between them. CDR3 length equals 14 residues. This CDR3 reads CASRQNSVVDTQYF. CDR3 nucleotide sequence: TGTGCCAGCAGGCAAAATTCGGTTGTAGATACGCAGTATTTT.

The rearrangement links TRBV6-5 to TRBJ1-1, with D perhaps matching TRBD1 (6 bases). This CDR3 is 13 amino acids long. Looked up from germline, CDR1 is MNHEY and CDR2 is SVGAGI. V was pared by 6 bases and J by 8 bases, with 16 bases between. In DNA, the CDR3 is TGTGCCAGCAGAAAGGGGGAGGTCGGGGAAGCTTTCTTT. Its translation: CASRKGEVGEAFF.

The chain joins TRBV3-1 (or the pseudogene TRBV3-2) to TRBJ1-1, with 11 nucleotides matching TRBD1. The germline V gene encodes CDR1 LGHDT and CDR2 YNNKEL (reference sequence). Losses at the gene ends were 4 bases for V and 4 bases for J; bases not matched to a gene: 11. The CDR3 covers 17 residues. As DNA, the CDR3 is TGTGCCAGCAGCCTCGGACAGGGGGCAGGTTCGGGCACTGAAGCTTTCTTT. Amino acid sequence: CASSLGQGAGSGTEAFF.

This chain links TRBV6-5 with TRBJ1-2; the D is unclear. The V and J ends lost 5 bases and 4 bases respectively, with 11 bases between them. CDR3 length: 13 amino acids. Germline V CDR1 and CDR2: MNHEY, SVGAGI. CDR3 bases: TGTGCCAGCAGTCCCGACAAAAGCTATGGCTACACCTTC. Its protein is CASSPDKSYGYTF.

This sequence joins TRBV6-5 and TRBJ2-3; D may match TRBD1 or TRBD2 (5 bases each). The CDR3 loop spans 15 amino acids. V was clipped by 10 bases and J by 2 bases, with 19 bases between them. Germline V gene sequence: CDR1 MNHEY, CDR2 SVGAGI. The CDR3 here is CATFYRDHDTDTQYF. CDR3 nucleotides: TGTGCCACCTTCTACCGGGACCACGACACAGATACGCAGTATTTT.

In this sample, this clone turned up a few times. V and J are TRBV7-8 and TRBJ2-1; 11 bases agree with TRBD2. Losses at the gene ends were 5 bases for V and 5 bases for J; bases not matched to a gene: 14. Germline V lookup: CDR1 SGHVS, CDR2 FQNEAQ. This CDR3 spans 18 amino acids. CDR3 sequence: CASSPPRRLAGFDNEQFF. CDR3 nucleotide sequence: TGTGCCAGCAGCCCACCCCGGAGACTAGCGGGGTTCGACAATGAGCAGTTCTTC.

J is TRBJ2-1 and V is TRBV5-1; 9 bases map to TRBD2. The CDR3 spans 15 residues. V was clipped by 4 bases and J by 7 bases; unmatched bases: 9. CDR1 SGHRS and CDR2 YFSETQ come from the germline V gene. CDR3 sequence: CASSLMGLAGNEQFF. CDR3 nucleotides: TGCGCCAGCAGCCTCATGGGACTAGCAGGGAATGAGCAGTTCTTC.

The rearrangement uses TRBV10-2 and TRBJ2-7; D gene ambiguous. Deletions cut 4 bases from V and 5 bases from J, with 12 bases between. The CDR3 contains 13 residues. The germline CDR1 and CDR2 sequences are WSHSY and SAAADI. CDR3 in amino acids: CASSVTAGNEQYV. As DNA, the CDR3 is TGCGCCAGCAGTGTAACTGCCGGTAACGAGCAGTACGTC.

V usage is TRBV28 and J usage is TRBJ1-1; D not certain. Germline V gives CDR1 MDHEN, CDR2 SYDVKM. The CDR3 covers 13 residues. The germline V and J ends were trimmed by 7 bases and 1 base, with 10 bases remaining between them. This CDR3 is CASTTVGNTEAFF. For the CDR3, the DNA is TGTGCCAGCACAACGGTAGGGAACACTGAAGCTTTCTTT.

The CDR3 region has the DNA TGTGCCAGCAGCCAGGGGAACACTGAAGCTTTCTTT. It yields the protein CASSQGNTEAFF. V usage is TRBV3-1 (or the pseudogene TRBV3-2) and J usage is TRBJ1-1; D uncertain. V lost 3 bases and J lost 1, with 3 bases in between. This CDR3 comprises 12 residues. Germline CDR1 and CDR2: LGHDT and YNNKEL (reference sequence).

CDR3 in amino acids: CASGLRGTPYNEQFF. For the CDR3, the DNA is TGTGCTAGTGGTTTGAGGGGGACTCCTTACAATGAGCAGTTCTTC. The V call is TRBV12-5, the J call TRBJ2-1; possibly TRBD1 or TRBD2 for D (6 bases each). CDR3 size: 15 residues. Germline CDR1 and CDR2: LGHNT and FRNRAP. The V end was cut by 2 bases, the J end by 4 bases, with 12 bases between.

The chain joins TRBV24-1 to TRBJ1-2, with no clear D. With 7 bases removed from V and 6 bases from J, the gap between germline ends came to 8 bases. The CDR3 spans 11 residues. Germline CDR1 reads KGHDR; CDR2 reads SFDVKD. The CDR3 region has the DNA TGTGCCACCAGGGGCGGGGATGGCTACACCTTC. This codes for CATRGGDGYTF.

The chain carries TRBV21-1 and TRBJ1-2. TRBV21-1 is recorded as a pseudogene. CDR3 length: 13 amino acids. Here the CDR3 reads CASSKEEGRGYTF. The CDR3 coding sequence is TGTGCCAGCAGCAAAGAAGAAGGTCGGGGCTACACCTTC.